These T cell receptor beta chains were read from a single sample in a study of blood T cells in healthy people across ages. TCRdb ran MiXCR on the 5' RACE reads and lists one entry per CDR3 protein. Of more than 700,000 distinct CDR3 sequences listed, about 48% are singletons. Sequenced input: blood. The receptors come from a man of 80 years or more in good health. Each CDR3 is given with its conserved first and last residue. The order of the fields is J gene, clone size, V gene, D gene, CDR3 DNA, CDR3 protein. A D gene is named only where the DNA matches it firmly. Rows give clone size only sometimes, using once, few, many, or a class for an expanded clone.

j_gene: TRBJ2-1
abundance: NA
v_gene: TRBV7-9
d_gene: TRBD2
CDR3nt: TGTGCCAGCAGCCCTCGGACTAGCGGGGGCCTAGATCCTGAGCAGTTCTTC
CDR3aa: CASSPRTSGGLDPEQFF

j_gene: TRBJ2-5
abundance: NA
v_gene: TRBV7-2
d_gene: TRBD2
CDR3nt: TGTGCCAGCAGCTTAAAGCGGGAGGGCCAGGAGACCCAGTACTTC
CDR3aa: CASSLKREGQETQYF

j_gene: TRBJ1-1
abundance: few
v_gene: TRBV25-1
d_gene: NA
CDR3nt: TGTGCCAGCAGCCTGGCCGGGACGGGCACTGAAGCTTTCTTT
CDR3aa: CASSLAGTGTEAFF

j_gene: TRBJ2-7
abundance: NA
v_gene: TRBV29-1
d_gene: NA
CDR3nt: TGCAGCGGTGGTTACAGGGACTACGAGCAGTACTTC
CDR3aa: CSGGYRDYEQYF

j_gene: TRBJ2-1
abundance: NA
v_gene: TRBV20-1
d_gene: TRBD2
CDR3nt: TGCAGTGCTACAGTCGTAGCGGGATTTTACAATGAGCAGTTCTTC
CDR3aa: CSATVVAGFYNEQFF

j_gene: TRBJ2-7
abundance: NA
v_gene: TRBV6-6
d_gene: TRBD1
CDR3nt: TGTGCCAGCAGTGCGGCTGGGGACAGGGGTTACGAGCAGTACTTC
CDR3aa: CASSAAGDRGYEQYF

j_gene: TRBJ2-3
abundance: NA
v_gene: TRBV20-1
d_gene: NA
CDR3nt: TGCAGTGCGACTCGAAGCGCCTACGATACGCAGTATTTT
CDR3aa: CSATRSAYDTQYF

j_gene: TRBJ2-4
abundance: NA
v_gene: TRBV27
d_gene: TRBD1
CDR3nt: TGTGCCAGCAGGGCACAGGGGGCTGGCCAAAACATTCAGTACTTC
CDR3aa: CASRAQGAGQNIQYF

j_gene: TRBJ1-2
abundance: NA
v_gene: TRBV18
d_gene: NA
CDR3nt: TGTGCCAGCTCACGGGCAGATAAAGGCTATGACTACACCTTC
CDR3aa: CASSRADKGYDYTF

j_gene: TRBJ1-2
abundance: few
v_gene: TRBV6-6
d_gene: TRBD1
CDR3nt: TGTGCCAGCAGATCTACAGGGGCTGGTGGCTACACCTTC
CDR3aa: CASRSTGAGGYTF

j_gene: TRBJ1-1
abundance: NA
v_gene: TRBV7-2
d_gene: NA
CDR3nt: TGTGCCAGCAGCTTAGAGGGCACAGAGTGGGGCACTGAAGCTTTCTTT
CDR3aa: CASSLEGTEWGTEAFF

j_gene: TRBJ2-1
abundance: NA
v_gene: TRBV7-7
d_gene: TRBD2
CDR3nt: TGTGCTAGCAGCTTGGGACTAGCGGGAGTTTCCGATGAGCAGTTCTTC
CDR3aa: CASSLGLAGVSDEQFF

j_gene: TRBJ2-1
abundance: NA
v_gene: TRBV9
d_gene: TRBD2
CDR3nt: TGTGCCAGCAGCGTAGCGACTAGCGCGAGCCCCTACAATGAGCAGTTCTTC
CDR3aa: CASSVATSASPYNEQFF

j_gene: TRBJ2-7
abundance: NA
v_gene: TRBV11-2
d_gene: TRBD2
CDR3nt: TGTGCCAGCAGCTCGTTCCAGGCGGGACTAGCGGGACTTTCCTACGAGCAGTACTTC
CDR3aa: CASSSFQAGLAGLSYEQYF

j_gene: TRBJ1-1
abundance: NA
v_gene: TRBV27
d_gene: NA
CDR3nt: TGTGCCAGCAGTCACAGGGCCAGGAACACTGAAGCTTTCTTT
CDR3aa: CASSHRARNTEAFF

j_gene: TRBJ1-1
abundance: NA
v_gene: TRBV7-9
d_gene: NA
CDR3nt: TGTGCCAGCAGCAACTTGGGGATATTGAACACTGAAGCTTTCTTT
CDR3aa: CASSNLGILNTEAFF

j_gene: TRBJ2-7
abundance: many
v_gene: TRBV29-1
d_gene: NA
CDR3nt: TGCAGCGTTGGTGTAGGGAGAGAGCAGTACTTC
CDR3aa: CSVGVGREQYF

j_gene: TRBJ2-7
abundance: few
v_gene: TRBV20-1
d_gene: TRBD2
CDR3nt: TGCAGTGCTCTACTAGCGGAAAACTCCTACGAGCAGTACTTC
CDR3aa: CSALLAENSYEQYF

j_gene: TRBJ2-1
abundance: NA
v_gene: TRBV7-2
d_gene: TRBD2
CDR3nt: TGTGCCAGCAGCCCCGGGGGGCTAGCGGGTTACAATGAGCAGTTCTTC
CDR3aa: CASSPGGLAGYNEQFF

j_gene: TRBJ2-1
abundance: NA
v_gene: TRBV2
d_gene: TRBD1
CDR3nt: TGTGCCAGCAGCGACATGCTCGGGACAGACTCCTACAATGAGCAGTTCTTC
CDR3aa: CASSDMLGTDSYNEQFF

j_gene: TRBJ1-2
abundance: few
v_gene: TRBV7-8
d_gene: TRBD1
CDR3nt: TGTGCCAGCAGCTTTCAGACAGGGGGTGGTGGCTACACCTTC
CDR3aa: CASSFQTGGGGYTF

j_gene: TRBJ2-5
abundance: NA
v_gene: TRBV7-6
d_gene: TRBD2
CDR3nt: TGTGCCAGCAGCTTCGGGACTAGCGGGAGGGTAGAGACCCAGTACTTC
CDR3aa: CASSFGTSGRVETQYF

j_gene: TRBJ2-5
abundance: few
v_gene: TRBV25-1
d_gene: NA
CDR3nt: TGTGCCAGCAGAGGCGTAGGACAAGAGACCCAGTACTTC
CDR3aa: CASRGVGQETQYF

j_gene: TRBJ1-2
abundance: NA
v_gene: TRBV3-1
d_gene: NA
CDR3nt: TGTGCCAGCAGCCAAGAGGGTGGCTACACCTTC
CDR3aa: CASSQEGGYTF

j_gene: TRBJ1-1
abundance: NA
v_gene: TRBV6-5
d_gene: NA
CDR3nt: TGTGCCAGCAGTTGGGGACCCGAAGGATACACTGAAGCTTTCTTT
CDR3aa: CASSWGPEGYTEAFF

j_gene: TRBJ2-7
abundance: NA
v_gene: TRBV9
d_gene: NA
CDR3nt: TGTGCCAGCAGCGTAGCAGGGCATTACTACGAGCAGTACTTC
CDR3aa: CASSVAGHYYEQYF

j_gene: TRBJ1-2
abundance: NA
v_gene: TRBV5-5
d_gene: TRBD1
CDR3nt: TGTGCCAGCAGATACGACAGGGGAAACTATGGCTACACCTTC
CDR3aa: CASRYDRGNYGYTF

j_gene: TRBJ2-1
abundance: NA
v_gene: TRBV27
d_gene: NA
CDR3nt: TGTGCCAGCAGTCCCTACGGGAGCTCCTACAATGAGCAGTTCTTC
CDR3aa: CASSPYGSSYNEQFF

j_gene: TRBJ2-1
abundance: NA
v_gene: TRBV20-1
d_gene: TRBD2
CDR3nt: TGCAGTGGTCAAGGGGACGTCGGCGGGAGGGCCGGGACCTACAATGAGCAGTTCTTC
CDR3aa: CSGQGDVGGRAGTYNEQFF

j_gene: TRBJ2-7
abundance: NA
v_gene: TRBV9
d_gene: NA
CDR3nt: TGTACCAGCAGCGTTAGTCCTACTTCGGTCTACGAGCAGTACTTC
CDR3aa: CTSSVSPTSVYEQYF

j_gene: TRBJ2-3
abundance: NA
v_gene: TRBV6-2/TRBV6-3
d_gene: TRBD1
CDR3nt: TGTGCCAGCAGTTACACCGGGACAGGGAATAAATACGCGTATTTT
CDR3aa: CASSYTGTGNKYAYF

j_gene: TRBJ2-5
abundance: NA
v_gene: TRBV6-1
d_gene: TRBD1
CDR3nt: TGTGCCAGCAGCCTCGGGACAGGGTGGAAAGAGACCCAGTACTTC
CDR3aa: CASSLGTGWKETQYF

j_gene: TRBJ1-2
abundance: NA
v_gene: TRBV11-2
d_gene: TRBD1
CDR3nt: TGTGCCAGCAGCTTGGACAGGGGCCAAGCTAACTATGGCTACACCTTC
CDR3aa: CASSLDRGQANYGYTF

j_gene: TRBJ2-1
abundance: once
v_gene: TRBV15
d_gene: NA
CDR3nt: TGTGCCACCAGCAGGGCCAATGAGCAGTTCTTC
CDR3aa: CATSRANEQFF

j_gene: TRBJ2-1
abundance: NA
v_gene: TRBV7-2
d_gene: NA
CDR3nt: TGTGCCAGCAGCCCGTGGAGGGGCGAGCGCAATGAGCAGTTCTTC
CDR3aa: CASSPWRGERNEQFF

j_gene: TRBJ2-7
abundance: few
v_gene: TRBV7-2
d_gene: NA
CDR3nt: TGTGCCAGCAACGAGGAGTCGCTGTCCTACGAGCAGTACTTC
CDR3aa: CASNEESLSYEQYF

j_gene: TRBJ2-7
abundance: few
v_gene: TRBV9
d_gene: TRBD1
CDR3nt: TGTGCCAGCAGCCCCCATCCGGGACAGAAATACGAGCAGTACTTC
CDR3aa: CASSPHPGQKYEQYF

j_gene: TRBJ2-7
abundance: NA
v_gene: TRBV18
d_gene: NA
CDR3nt: TGTGCCAGCTCACCAAATTTCTACGAGCAGTACTTC
CDR3aa: CASSPNFYEQYF

j_gene: TRBJ2-5
abundance: NA
v_gene: TRBV5-1
d_gene: TRBD1
CDR3nt: TGCGCCAGCAGCTTGCGGAGGACAGGGACCTTCCAAGAGACCCAGTACTTC
CDR3aa: CASSLRRTGTFQETQYF

j_gene: TRBJ1-2
abundance: NA
v_gene: TRBV6-1
d_gene: TRBD1
CDR3nt: TGTGCCAGCAGTGACCCTGGACAGGCCCCTAGTGGCTATGGCTACACCTTC
CDR3aa: CASSDPGQAPSGYGYTF

j_gene: TRBJ2-5
abundance: once
v_gene: TRBV12-3/TRBV12-4
d_gene: TRBD1
CDR3nt: TGTGCCAGCAGTGTAGGTACAGGGGGCGAGCAACAGTACTTC
CDR3aa: CASSVGTGGEQQYF

j_gene: TRBJ1-2
abundance: NA
v_gene: TRBV7-8
d_gene: NA
CDR3nt: TGTGCCAGCAGCCCCCGCAGCTACACCTACTATGGCTACACCTTC
CDR3aa: CASSPRSYTYYGYTF

j_gene: TRBJ2-2
abundance: NA
v_gene: TRBV15
d_gene: TRBD2
CDR3nt: TGTGCCACCAGCAGATGGCCCCCTAGCGGAGCGAACACCGGGGAGCTGTTTTTT
CDR3aa: CATSRWPPSGANTGELFF

j_gene: TRBJ2-1
abundance: few
v_gene: TRBV6-2/TRBV6-3
d_gene: TRBD1
CDR3nt: TGTGCCAGCGGGTCCTTACAGGGGGCGTCCTACAATGAGCAGTTCTTC
CDR3aa: CASGSLQGASYNEQFF

j_gene: TRBJ1-2
abundance: NA
v_gene: TRBV7-2
d_gene: TRBD1
CDR3nt: TGTGCCAGCAGCCCCGGGACAGGGAAGCTCTATGGCTACACCTTC
CDR3aa: CASSPGTGKLYGYTF

j_gene: TRBJ2-5
abundance: NA
v_gene: TRBV5-1
d_gene: NA
CDR3nt: TGCGCCAGCAGCTCAACCGGGCCGCCCTTTGGGCAGTACTTC
CDR3aa: CASSSTGPPFGQYF

j_gene: TRBJ2-1
abundance: NA
v_gene: TRBV27
d_gene: TRBD2
CDR3nt: TGTGCCAGCAGAAAACTAGCGATCCTCTACAATGAGCAGTTCTTC
CDR3aa: CASRKLAILYNEQFF

j_gene: TRBJ2-7
abundance: once
v_gene: TRBV4-1
d_gene: NA
CDR3nt: TGCGCCCGCAGCCGCACGGACGGACTACCCTACGAGCAGTACTTC
CDR3aa: CARSRTDGLPYEQYF

j_gene: TRBJ2-7
abundance: NA
v_gene: TRBV29-1
d_gene: TRBD2
CDR3nt: TGCAGCGTTGAAAGGGGGACTAGCGGGATTTACGAGCAGTACTTC
CDR3aa: CSVERGTSGIYEQYF

j_gene: TRBJ2-3
abundance: NA
v_gene: TRBV6-1
d_gene: NA
CDR3nt: TGTGCCAGCGAGCGCCCGACGGCCACAGATACGCAGTATTTT
CDR3aa: CASERPTATDTQYF

j_gene: TRBJ2-7
abundance: NA
v_gene: TRBV5-1
d_gene: NA
CDR3nt: TGCGCCAGCAGCTCCCTCGGAGGGGGCGCCCACGAGCAGTACTTC
CDR3aa: CASSSLGGGAHEQYF